These T cell receptor beta chains were read from a single sample in a study of T cell responses to AZD1222 COVID-19 vaccine. Sequencing used immunoSEQ multiplex PCR; TCRdb keeps in-frame clones, though not all of them. Of about 190,000 clones listed, under 95% were seen once; the top ten hold more than 0.75%. The sequencing used peripheral blood, collected on day 0 of AZD1222 vaccination. The receptors derive from an adult in good health. Each CDR3 is given with its conserved first and last residue. A D gene is named only where the DNA matches it firmly. A row's size may be missing; if present it is once, few, many or a size class.

j_call	clone_size	v_call	d_call	cdr3_nt	cdr3_aa
TRBJ1-6	.	TRBV6-1	.	TGTGCCAGCAGTGAGGGGAGCTCCTATAATTCACCCCTCCACTTT	CASSEGSSYNSPLHF
TRBJ2-2	.	TRBV7-7	.	TGTGCTAGCAGCTCCAAGGGAGGCACCGGGGAGCTGTTTTTT	CASSSKGGTGELFF
TRBJ1-4	.	TRBV7-2	TRBD1	TGTGCCAGCAGCCTATTGGGACAGGGAGGCGAAAAACTGTTTTTT	CASSLLGQGGEKLFF
TRBJ2-7	.	TRBV11-2	TRBD2	TGTGCCAGCAGCTTAGTGGCGGGGGGTAAGGTTTACGAGCAGTACTTC	CASSLVAGGKVYEQYF
TRBJ2-3	.	TRBV7-9	.	TGTGCCAGCAGCCAGGACAGCAACACAGATACGCAGTATTTT	CASSQDSNTDTQYF
TRBJ2-7	.	TRBV11-3	.	TGTGCCAGCAGCTTAGTTGGACCTGGGGAATACGAGCAGTACTTC	CASSLVGPGEYEQYF
TRBJ1-6	once	TRBV5-5	.	TGTGCCAGCAGCCGAGAGGTGGGGGATTCACCCCTCCACTTT	CASSREVGDSPLHF
TRBJ2-7	.	TRBV3-1/TRBV3-2	.	TGTGCCAGCAGCGTAAGCAACGAGCAGTACTTC	CASSVSNEQYF
TRBJ1-2	.	TRBV5-1	TRBD1	TGCGCCAGCAGAGGGACCGGGACAGGGTCTGGCTACACCTTC	CASRGTGTGSGYTF
TRBJ2-7	.	TRBV12-3/TRBV12-4	.	TGTGCCAGCAGTTTGAACGGATACGAGCAGTACTTC	CASSLNGYEQYF
TRBJ1-3	.	TRBV7-9	TRBD1	TGTGCCAGCAGCTTAGCGGTGGGGACAGGGATTGGAAACACCATATATTTT	CASSLAVGTGIGNTIYF
TRBJ2-3	.	TRBV4-1	TRBD2	TGCGCCAGCAGCCAAGGGACTAGCGGGGTTTTCACAGATACGCAGTATTTT	CASSQGTSGVFTDTQYF
TRBJ2-5	.	TRBV15	.	TGTGCCACCAGCAGACAACAAGAGACCCAGTACTTC	CATSRQQETQYF
TRBJ1-4	.	TRBV6-1	.	TGTGCCAGCAGTGAAATGGGGGCCTTTAATGAAAAACTGTTTTTT	CASSEMGAFNEKLFF
TRBJ2-1	.	TRBV11-3	.	TGTGCCAGCAGTCCTAAAAGCACGGGAAATGAGCAGTTCTTC	CASSPKSTGNEQFF
TRBJ2-5	.	TRBV5-1	TRBD2	TGCGCCAGCAGCTTGGCCGTAGCGGGAGGAGGGCAAGAGACCCAGTACTTC	CASSLAVAGGGQETQYF
TRBJ2-7	.	TRBV6-6	.	TGTGCCAGCAGTAAGGACAGCTACGAGCAGTACTTC	CASSKDSYEQYF
TRBJ1-2	.	TRBV6-5	TRBD1	TGTGCCAGCAAGACAGGGAATACTGCTAACTATGGCTACACCTTC	CASKTGNTANYGYTF
TRBJ2-1	.	TRBV19	TRBD2	TGTGCCACCTTAGGGACCGGGACTAGCGGGAGCCGTAATAATTACAATGAGCAGTTCTTC	CATLGTGTSGSRNNYNEQFF
TRBJ2-3	.	TRBV5-5	TRBD1	TGTGCCAGCCAGCTTAGAGGGACCAACAGGGGTTTGACAGATACGCAGTATTTT	CASQLRGTNRGLTDTQYF
TRBJ2-3	.	TRBV7-3	.	TGTGCCAGCAGCCCCGCCGGGGTCGCGCCCGACACAGATACGCAGTATTTT	CASSPAGVAPDTDTQYF
TRBJ2-3	.	TRBV14	TRBD2	TGTGCCAGCAGCCCGTCAGCGGGGCTAGGCACAGATACGCAGTATTTT	CASSPSAGLGTDTQYF
TRBJ2-3	.	TRBV10-1	.	TGCGCCAGCAATCCTTGTGAGAAGAGGCAGGGCGGGACCACAGATACGCAGTATTTT	CASNPCEKRQGGTTDTQYF
TRBJ1-6	.	TRBV3-1/TRBV3-2	TRBD1	TGTGCCAGCAGGCTACAGGGGCAAGCTAATTCACCCCTCCACTTT	CASRLQGQANSPLHF
TRBJ1-2	once	TRBV28	TRBD1	TGTGCCAGCAGTTTACCTGGACAGGGGGCCGGCGGCTACACCTTC	CASSLPGQGAGGYTF
TRBJ2-1	.	TRBV9	TRBD2	TGTGCCAGCAGCGTAACTAGCGGGGGACCAAGCTCCTACAATGAGCAGTTCTTC	CASSVTSGGPSSYNEQFF
TRBJ1-1	.	TRBV7-2	TRBD1	TGTGCCAGCAGCTTAAGACAGGGTGGCACTGAAGCTTTCTTT	CASSLRQGGTEAFF
TRBJ1-2	.	TRBV4-3	.	TGCGCCAGCAGCCAAGGGTTTGCTGGGCTCTATGGCTACACCTTC	CASSQGFAGLYGYTF
TRBJ1-2	.	TRBV9	TRBD1	TGTGCCAGCAGCCCTTTTGGGACAGGGAATGGCTACACCTTC	CASSPFGTGNGYTF
TRBJ2-2	.	TRBV7-8	TRBD2	TGTGCCAGCACCCCGGGACTAGCGGGAACCGGGGAGCTGTTTTTT	CASTPGLAGTGELFF
TRBJ2-3	.	TRBV6-5	.	TGTGCCAGCAGACCCGGGGGAGCATATACGCAGTATTTT	CASRPGGAYTQYF
TRBJ2-7	.	TRBV28	TRBD2	TGTGCCAGCAGGGACCCCGGGACTAGCGGGATCTACGAGCAGTACTTC	CASRDPGTSGIYEQYF
TRBJ1-2	.	TRBV9	.	TGTGCCAGCAGCGTAGATCGGGGGGCATATGGCTACACCTTC	CASSVDRGAYGYTF
TRBJ2-2	.	TRBV18	.	TGTGCCAGCTCACCAAGGGAGATCGGGAACACCGGGGAGCTGTTTTTT	CASSPREIGNTGELFF
TRBJ1-1	once	TRBV5-1	TRBD1	TGCGCCAGCAGCTTTATGGCCGCGGACAGGGGGAACACTGAAGCTTTCTTT	CASSFMAADRGNTEAFF
TRBJ2-1	few	TRBV11-2	TRBD2	TGTGCCAGCAGCCCCGGGTGGCTAGCGGGGCCCCGGGACTACAATGAGCAGTTCTTC	CASSPGWLAGPRDYNEQFF
TRBJ1-1	.	TRBV5-1	.	TGCGCCAGCAGCTACCAGGGAGATGACACTGAAGCTTTCTTT	CASSYQGDDTEAFF
TRBJ1-1	.	TRBV28	.	TGTGCCAGCAGTTTAAGTGTCGGGGGAACTGAAGCTTTCTTT	CASSLSVGGTEAFF
TRBJ2-2	.	TRBV6-2/TRBV6-3	.	TGTGCCAGCAGTTTTACCGTTAACACCGGGGAGCTGTTTTTT	CASSFTVNTGELFF
TRBJ2-7	.	TRBV19	TRBD2	TGTGCCAGTAGTCTCCGCGGGAGTCCGGGTGAGCAGTACTTC	CASSLRGSPGEQYF
TRBJ1-1	once	TRBV6-2/TRBV6-3	.	TGTGCCAGCAGTTCCCCAGTGGGGTCTCGCCAAGCTTTCTTT	CASSSPVGSRQAFF
TRBJ1-5	.	TRBV28	TRBD1	TGTGCCAGCAGTTTCAGGACAGGGGTCGGTCAGCCCCAGCATTTT	CASSFRTGVGQPQHF
TRBJ2-7	once	TRBV4-2	.	TGTGCCAGCAGCCAAGGCCTGGTAGGGGAACCCCCCTACGAGCAGTACTTC	CASSQGLVGEPPYEQYF
TRBJ2-5	once	TRBV5-4	.	TGTGCCAGCAGCTTGGCGAAGGAACCGACCCAAGAGACCCAGTACTTC	CASSLAKEPTQETQYF
TRBJ2-2	.	TRBV5-5	.	TGTGCCAGCAGCCCGGGATCTCACACCGGGGAGCTGTTTTTT	CASSPGSHTGELFF
TRBJ1-1	.	TRBV29-1	.	TGCAGCGTTCTGGGCGGATTGAACACTGAAGCTTTCTTT	CSVLGGLNTEAFF
TRBJ1-1	.	TRBV5-6	.	TGTGCCAGCAGCTGGGGAGGTGGGACTTCGATGCTTGAAGCTTTCTTT	CASSWGGGTSMLEAFF
TRBJ1-2	.	TRBV18	.	TGTGCCAGCTCACTAAAACCGGGTTATGGCTACACCTTC	CASSLKPGYGYTF
TRBJ2-2	once	TRBV6-5	.	TGTGCCAGCAGCCCCGTCTCGAACACCGGGGAGCTGTTTTTT	CASSPVSNTGELFF